The 19 T cell receptor beta chains reported below all come from one sample, sequenced in a study of cytomegalovirus exposure and HLA in healthy donors. A multiplex PCR was run with 60 Vbeta primers and 13 Jbeta primers. Libraries were prepared by immunoSEQ multiplex PCR; TCRdb keeps only in-frame clonotypes and omits some of them. The table has tens of thousands of clones, about four fifths seen once. The sequenced material came from PBMCs. These receptors all come from a man aged 40-50 years in good health and CMV-seronegative.

The chain is built from TRBV25-1 and TRBJ2-1; tentative D call: TRBD2 (6 bases). Germline values: CDR1 MGHDK, CDR2 SYGVNS. V gave up 6 bases and J gave up 3 bases, with 12 bases separating them. The CDR3 contains 14 residues. DNA for the CDR3: TGTGCCAGCAGCCGGGACTCACGCTACAATGAGCAGTTCTTC. It encodes CASSRDSRYNEQFF.

This chain connects TRBV4-2 to TRBJ2-1; TRBD2 agrees at 7 bases. This CDR3 has 17 residues. Germline V CDR1 and CDR2: LGHNA, YNFKEQ. V trimming: 4 bases; J trimming: 7 bases; junction bases outside the gene matches: 16. CDR3 residues: CASSRSSVGGSGNEQFF. The CDR3 DNA reads TGTGCCAGCAGCCGGAGCTCCGTCGGCGGGAGCGGTAATGAGCAGTTCTTC.

This clone was counted between two and nine times. The chain employs TRBV5-4 and TRBJ1-6, with D possibly TRBD1 on 5 matching bases. The germline gives CDR1 SGHNT, CDR2 YYREEE (reference sequence). CDR3 size: 16 residues. The V gene lost 5 bases and the J gene lost 7 bases, with 19 bases spanning the gap. The DNA of the CDR3 is TGTGCCAGCAGACTGGGGTCCCCGCAGGGAAATTCACCCCTCCACTTT. It yields the protein CASRLGSPQGNSPLHF.

The chain recombines TRBV5-1 with TRBJ2-2; D is unresolved. CDR1 SGHRS and CDR2 YFSETQ come from the germline V gene. The CDR3 loop spans 12 amino acids. V lost 0 bases and J lost 8, with 5 bases in between. The CDR3 DNA follows: TGCGCCAGCAGCTTGGAACTGGGGGAGCTGTTTTTT. Protein: CASSLELGELFF.

This chain links TRBV11-2 with TRBJ1-1; 7 positions match TRBD1. Per germline, CDR1 SGHAT and CDR2 FQNNGV. The CDR3 is 13 amino acids. With V trimmed by 5 bases and J by 4 bases, 4 bases remained unmatched. CDR3 region: CASSNTGVTEAFF. Here the CDR3 DNA reads TGTGCCAGCAGCAACACAGGGGTCACTGAAGCTTTCTTT.

The genes are TRBV6-1 and TRBJ2-7, with no clear D. The V and J ends lost 7 bases and 1 base respectively, with 17 bases between them. This CDR3 is 15 amino acids long. CDR1 and CDR2 from the germline V gene are MNHNS and SASEGT. The CDR3 protein is CASTDVSQKSYEQYF. For the CDR3, the DNA is TGTGCCAGCACCGACGTTTCACAGAAATCCTACGAGCAGTACTTC.

The chain employs TRBV6-4 and TRBJ2-1, with TRBD2 matching over 11 bases. V lost 2 bases and J lost 8; bases outside the gene matches: 8. The CDR3 runs 16 residues. CDR1 and CDR2 (germline): MRHNA, SNTAGT. The CDR3 DNA reads as TGTGCCAGCAGTGACATTAGCGGGAGGGCCCGACATGAGCAGTTCTTC. Amino acid sequence: CASSDISGRARHEQFF.

The chain recombines TRBV9 with TRBJ1-2; a possible D gene is TRBD1 (5 bases). Per the germline V gene, CDR1 is SGDLS and CDR2 is YYNGEE. Trimming cost V 4 bases and J 8 bases, with 9 bases left between them. The CDR3 is 11 residues long. The CDR3 protein is CASSSGGGYTF. The CDR3 DNA reads TGTGCCAGCAGCTCGGGGGGGGGCTACACCTTC.

CDR3 in DNA: TGTGCCAGCAGCCAAGACGGGACAACTCAAGAGACCCAGTACTTC. Amino acid sequence: CASSQDGTTQETQYF. The chain employs TRBV4-2 and TRBJ2-5; D possibly corresponds to TRBD1 (6 bases). The length of the CDR3 is 15 residues. V gave up 0 bases and J gave up 2 bases, with 10 bases separating them. Germline-derived CDR1 and CDR2 are LGHNA and YNFKEQ.

The rearrangement links TRBV7-6 to TRBJ2-2, with D perhaps TRBD2 (5 bases). The CDR3 consists of 16 residues. Trimming stripped 1 base from V and 0 bases from J, with 9 bases between. The germline gives CDR1 SGHVS, CDR2 FNYEAQ. CDR3 loop: CASSLEVTTNTGELFF. For the CDR3, the DNA is TGTGCCAGCAGCTTAGAAGTGACTACGAACACCGGGGAGCTGTTTTTT.

The chain uses TRBV6-1 and TRBJ2-7, with a tentative D call TRBD1 (5 bases). Trimming removed 3 bases at V and 6 bases at J, with 15 bases between. This CDR3 is built from 14 residues. Germline assignment: CDR1 MNHNS and CDR2 SASEGT. CDR3 sequence: CASSEMGWGAEQYF. For the CDR3, the DNA is TGTGCCAGCAGTGAGATGGGGTGGGGCGCCGAGCAGTACTTC.

About this clone: Other DNA sequences in this specimen translate into the identical CDR3. This sequence joins TRBV19 and TRBJ2-1; TRBD2 matches 12 bases. V lost 5 bases, J lost 3 bases, and 2 bases stayed unmatched. The length of the CDR3 is 15 residues. Germline V gene lookup returns CDR1 LNHDA and CDR2 SQIVND (reference sequence). The CDR3 here is CASSPTSGSYNEQFF. DNA for the CDR3: TGTGCCAGTAGTCCGACTAGCGGGAGCTACAATGAGCAGTTCTTC.

This clone was observed a single time. This specimen includes other DNA sequences encoding the same CDR3. This rearrangement joins TRBV5-1 to TRBJ2-3; the match to TRBD2 covers 11 bases. Unmatched junction bases numbered 10, after V lost 3 bases and J lost 4 bases. This CDR3 has 17 residues. Germline V gene data show CDR1 as SGHRS and CDR2 as YFSETQ. The CDR3 sequence: CASSSRPGLAESDTQYF. Written as DNA, the CDR3 is TGCGCCAGCAGCTCCCGTCCGGGACTAGCGGAATCAGATACGCAGTATTTT.

Of note for this clone: A read error may produce the germline difference seen at one junction end. The chain links TRBV27 to TRBJ2-6, with TRBD2 matching 11 bases. Per the germline V gene, CDR1 is MNHEY and CDR2 is SMNVEV (reference sequence). This CDR3 is built from 17 residues. The CDR3 region is CASSPRTSGYGANGLTF. In DNA, the CDR3 is TGTGCCAGCAGTCCTAGGACTAGCGGGTATGGGGCCAACGGCCTGACTTTC.

This chain uses TRBV9 with TRBJ2-3; D call uncertain. CDR3 length: 12 amino acids. Germline V gene sequence: CDR1 SGDLS, CDR2 YYNGEE. Trimming left V 0 bases short and J 6 bases short, with 5 bases between. CDR3 protein: CASSVDEDTQYF. The CDR3 DNA is TGTGCCAGCAGCGTAGATGAGGATACGCAGTATTTT.

The rearrangement joins TRBV29-1 to TRBJ2-7; tentative D call: TRBD1 (5 bases). V was clipped by 4 bases and J by 5 bases, with 18 bases between them. The CDR3 runs 14 residues. The V gene's germline CDR1 is SQVTM and CDR2 ANQGSEA. CDR3 in amino acids: CSVGQTEQSHEQYF. For the CDR3, the DNA is TGCAGCGTTGGCCAGACAGAGCAAAGCCACGAGCAGTACTTC.

This clone occurred a few times. This chain links TRBV6-5 with TRBJ2-7, with a possible D match to TRBD1 (6 bases). CDR1 MNHEY and CDR2 SVGAGI come from the germline V gene. V was shortened by 8 bases and J by 4 bases, with 12 bases between the two germline ends. The CDR3 is 12 amino acids. The CDR3 sequence: CASGVTGYEQYF. The CDR3 DNA is TGTGCCAGCGGCGTCACAGGGTACGAGCAGTACTTC.

The chain links TRBV6-6 to TRBJ1-2, with a tentative D call TRBD1 (5 bases). The germline CDR1 and CDR2 sequences are MNHNY and SVGAGI (reference sequence). Trimming removed 6 bases at V and 1 base at J, with 12 bases between. The CDR3 covers 14 residues. CDR3 region: CASRDIEDNYGYTF. CDR3 bases: TGTGCCAGCAGGGACATCGAGGATAACTATGGCTACACCTTC.

The CDR3 region has the DNA TGTGCCAGCTCACCAACAGGGGGAGGAAGCAATCAGCCCCAGCATTTT. Protein product: CASSPTGGGSNQPQHF. The rearrangement links TRBV18 to TRBJ1-5; 8 nucleotides align to TRBD1. The V gene's germline CDR1 is KGHSH and CDR2 LQKENI. The CDR3 contains 16 residues. V lost 2 bases, J lost 1 base, and 4 bases stayed unmatched. Using reference TRBV18 and TRBJ1-5 for the parts outside the CDR3, the full variable domain is NAGVMQNPRHLVRRRGQEARLRCSPMKGHSHVYWYRQLPEEGLKFMVYLQKENIIDESGMPKERFSAEFPKEGPSILRIQQVVRGDSAAYFCASSPTGGGSNQPQHFGDGTRLSIL.